This T cell receptor (beta chain) was obtained from a study of identical twins. Trimming pared 3 bases from V and 5 bases from J, leaving 9 bases between. The CDR3 is 13 residues long. Germline assignment: CDR1 ENHRY and CDR2 SYGVKD. TCRdb called the 5' RACE reads again in MiXCR, with one record for every CDR3 protein. Among approximately 700,000 distinct CDR3 sequences listed, roughly 6% were seen once. About this clonotype: Antigen unknown.

Whole-study findings and limits: Insertion counts were lower in abundant cord blood beta clonotypes, a trend that memory repertoires did not show.

This receptor was obtained from a man aged 18-30 years in good health. Sequencing input: naive T cells sorted from blood. The rearrangement joins TRBV10-3 to TRBJ2-3, with TRBD1 as a possible D gene (6 bases). The chain's CDR3 is CAISEQGEDTQYF. CDR3 bases: TGTGCCATCAGTGAACAGGGTGAAGATACGCAGTATTTT.